This TCR beta chain was recorded in a study of identifying expanded T cells in peripheral blood. Sequenced by immunoSEQ multiplex PCR; TCRdb stores in-frame clones only, minus some. Of about 90,000 clones in the sample, 85% were seen once. The table lists this clone with a count of one. During the collection period, no donor immune events like infections were recorded. Germline V gene sequence: CDR1 SGHVS, CDR2 FQNEAQ. The CDR3 has 15 residues. V lost 1 base, J lost 1 base, and 3 bases stayed unmatched. The clonotype was recovered from a person between 18 and 75 years old in good health. Sequenced material: blood. The chain is built from TRBV7-8 and TRBJ1-1; the match to TRBD1 covers 7 bases. Here the CDR3 DNA reads TGTGCCAGCAGCTTAGAGACAGGGAGGAACACTGAAGCTTTCTTT. As protein: CASSLETGRNTEAFF.